Below, 21 T cell receptor beta chains from the same sample are listed, as sequenced in a study of shared clonotypes between healthy human individuals. The assay was immunoSEQ multiplex PCR, and TCRdb's table has in-frame clones only and misses some. The data contain 950,000 to 1,100,000 clones, under 80% of them singletons. The sample consisted of memory CD4+ T cells sorted from blood. Described subset: CD45RA-negative fraction. Source of these receptors: a young man in good health.

The chain joins TRBV18 to TRBJ1-1; D unclear. Trimming took off 6 bases at V and 1 base at J, with 12 bases between the two ends. The CDR3 totals 14 residues. The germline V gene encodes CDR1 KGHSH and CDR2 LQKENI. The DNA for the CDR3 is TGTGCCAGCTCCCCAGGACGGAAGAACACTGAAGCTTTCTTT. Translating gives CASSPGRKNTEAFF.

The rearrangement uses TRBV30 and TRBJ2-5; 10 bases fit TRBD2. Germline lookup yields CDR1 GTSNPN and CDR2 SVGIG (reference sequence). V lost 4 bases and J lost 4; bases outside the gene matches: 6. This CDR3 has 14 residues. The CDR3 DNA is TGTGCCTGGAAGGTAGCGGGAGGAGGAGAGACCCAGTACTTC. Amino acids: CAWKVAGGGETQYF.

V gene TRBV30 combines with J gene TRBJ2-3; 9 nucleotides line up with TRBD2. V lost 1 base and J lost 3; bases outside the gene matches: 5. The CDR3 is 15 amino acids. CDR1 is GTSNPN and CDR2 is SVGIG in the germline V gene (reference sequence). The CDR3 loop reads CAWSAKAGGTDTQYF. The DNA for the CDR3 is TGTGCCTGGAGTGCGAAGGCGGGGGGGACAGATACGCAGTATTTT. Full variable domain (missing parts from reference TRBV30 and TRBJ2-3): SQTIHQWPATLVQPVGSPLSLECTVEGTSNPNLYWYRQAAGRGLQLLFYSVGIGQISSEVPQNLSASRPQDRQFILSSKKLLLSDSGFYLCAWSAKAGGTDTQYFGPGTRLTVL.

The chain combines TRBV30 with TRBJ2-3; TRBD2 agrees at 11 bases. Germline V gene sequence: CDR1 GTSNPN, CDR2 SVGIG (reference sequence). The trim removed 1 base at V and 3 bases at J, leaving 6 bases unmatched. This CDR3 comprises 16 residues. The CDR3 loop is CAWSGKTSGRTDTQYF. The CDR3 bases are TGTGCCTGGAGTGGGAAAACTAGCGGGAGAACAGATACGCAGTATTTT.

The gene calls are TRBV23-1 and TRBJ1-2, with 7 positions matching TRBD1. TRBV23-1 counts as an open reading frame of uncertain function. This CDR3 has 16 residues. V trimming: 1 base; J trimming: 3 bases; junction bases outside the gene matches: 8. The DNA of the CDR3 is TGCGCCAGCAGTCAATTAGGCAGGGGGTGCTACTATGGCTACACCTTC. As protein: CASSQLGRGCYYGYTF.

The rearrangement uses TRBV7-2 and TRBJ1-3; no firm D call. Germline lookup yields CDR1 SGHTA and CDR2 FQGNSA. This CDR3 is 14 amino acids long. V gave up 4 bases and J gave up 2 bases, with 9 bases separating them. DNA of the CDR3: TGTGCCAGCAGCTCCTACGGGACTGGAAACACCATATATTTT. The encoded protein is CASSSYGTGNTIYF.

The chain is built from TRBV27 and TRBJ2-1; D is ambiguous. Germline loops: CDR1 MNHEY, CDR2 SMNVEV (reference sequence). The CDR3 consists of 15 residues. Trimming pared 5 bases from V and 3 bases from J, leaving 14 bases between. The CDR3 loop is CASSLGSQFYNEQFF. CDR3 bases: TGTGCCAGCAGTCTCGGGTCCCAGTTCTACAATGAGCAGTTCTTC.

The chain joins TRBV7-9 to TRBJ1-1; 7 positions agree with TRBD1. Germline V gene data show CDR1 as SEHNR and CDR2 as FQNEAQ (reference sequence). V lost 3 bases to trimming and J lost 4 bases; unmatched junction nucleotides: 11. The CDR3 is 16 amino acids. The DNA for the CDR3 is TGTGCCAGCAGCTTCTACAGGGGAGCGGTCCCCACTGAAGCTTTCTTT. Translation gives CASSFYRGAVPTEAFF.

The table lists this clone with a few counts. In nucleotides, the CDR3 is TGTGCCAGCAGCTCTACAGGGGGTAGCACAGATACGCAGTATTTT. It encodes CASSSTGGSTDTQYF. The V and J genes are TRBV7-9 and TRBJ2-3; 8 bases are a match to TRBD1. The trim removed 4 bases at V and 0 bases at J, leaving 3 bases unmatched. The CDR3 runs to 15 residues. Germline lookup yields CDR1 SEHNR and CDR2 FQNEAQ (reference sequence).

The J gene is TRBJ2-2, the V gene TRBV7-9; 8 nucleotides align to TRBD1. With V trimmed by 4 bases and J by 3 bases, 4 bases remained unmatched. The CDR3 contains 15 residues. CDR1 and CDR2 from the germline V gene are SEHNR and FQNEAQ (reference sequence). CDR3 in DNA: TGTGCCAGCAGCTCAGACAGGGGTGACACCGGGGAGCTGTTTTTT. This translates into CASSSDRGDTGELFF.

J is TRBJ1-4 and V is TRBV5-1; 9 bases align to TRBD1. V shed 5 bases, J shed 5 bases, and the junction held 4 bases outside the gene matches. Germline values: CDR1 SGHRS, CDR2 YFSETQ. This CDR3 is 14 amino acids long. This CDR3 reads CASRTGTGNEKLFF. CDR3 nucleotide sequence: TGCGCCAGCAGGACCGGGACAGGGAATGAAAAACTGTTTTTT.

The rearrangement links TRBV10-2 to TRBJ2-5; possible D gene TRBD2, 6 bases. Trimming pared 0 bases from V and 5 bases from J, leaving 13 bases between. The CDR3 spans 15 residues. From germline, CDR1 is WSHSY and CDR2 SAAADI. The CDR3 region has the DNA TGCGCCAGCAGTGAGTCGGGCGGGACTTGGGAGACCCAGTACTTC. It translates to CASSESGGTWETQYF.

The CDR3 region has the DNA TGTGCCAGCAGCTCACGACAGGGCGGCACAGATACGCAGTATTTT. Translated: CASSSRQGGTDTQYF. This rearrangement joins TRBV27 to TRBJ2-3; 7 nucleotides align to TRBD1. The V segment lost 6 bases and the J segment 1 base; nucleotides outside the gene matches: 7. Germline lookup yields CDR1 MNHEY and CDR2 SMNVEV (reference sequence). This CDR3 region has 15 residues.

This clone has more than one count but fewer than ten. The chain carries TRBV2 and TRBJ1-1, with unresolved D. The V gene's germline CDR1 is SNHLY and CDR2 FYNNEI. This CDR3 has 13 residues. The V and J ends lost 6 bases and 3 bases respectively, with 11 bases between them. As DNA, the CDR3 is TGTGCCAGCAGAAACCGGGAGGACACTGAAGCTTTCTTT. Protein: CASRNREDTEAFF.

The V and J genes are TRBV27 and TRBJ2-3, with a possible D match to TRBD2 (7 bases). From germline, CDR1 is MNHEY and CDR2 SMNVEV (reference sequence). The CDR3 is made up of 14 amino acids. Trimming pared 1 base from V and 4 bases from J, leaving 9 bases between. CDR3 amino acids: CASSLWGGPDTQYF. In DNA, the CDR3 is TGTGCCAGCAGTTTATGGGGGGGCCCAGATACGCAGTATTTT.

The chain is built from TRBV6-1 and TRBJ1-1; perhaps TRBD1 as D (6 bases). Deletions cut 4 bases from V and 2 bases from J, with 17 bases between. This CDR3 is 16 amino acids long. The germline V gene has CDR1 MNHNS and CDR2 SASEGT. DNA for the CDR3: TGTGCCAGCAGTGGGCCAGGGGTGGAGAAAAACACTGAAGCTTTCTTT. Its translation is CASSGPGVEKNTEAFF.

This sequence joins TRBV5-1 and TRBJ2-5; 7 nucleotides line up with TRBD2. The CDR3 has 16 amino acids. Germline-derived CDR1 and CDR2 are SGHRS and YFSETQ. Trimming removed 4 bases from V and 5 bases from J; junction bases left unmatched: 14. The CDR3: CASSPRTRSPAETQYF. The CDR3 DNA reads as TGCGCCAGCAGCCCCCGGACTAGGAGTCCTGCGGAGACCCAGTACTTC. The variable domain in full, with the rest retrieved from reference TRBV5-1 and TRBJ2-5, is KAGVTQTPRYLIKTRGQQVTLSCSPISGHRSVSWYQQTPGQGLQFLFEYFSETQRNKGNFPGRFSGRQFSNSRSEMNVSTLELGDSALYLCASSPRTRSPAETQYFGPGTRLLVL.

There are a few counts of this clone. CDR3 bases: TGCGCCAGCAGCTTACGGAGCAGTGAAAAACTGTTTTTT. It encodes CASSLRSSEKLFF. The gene calls are TRBV5-1 and TRBJ1-4; D remains ambiguous. Trimming removed 2 bases at V and 7 bases at J, with 9 bases between. This CDR3 has 13 residues. CDR1 is SGHRS, CDR2 YFSETQ, per germline.

This chain connects TRBV2 to TRBJ1-5, with a tentative D call TRBD1 (5 bases). Trimming removed 4 bases at V and 4 bases at J, with 11 bases between. CDR1 is SNHLY and CDR2 is FYNNEI in the germline V gene. The CDR3 extends over 14 amino acids. Written as DNA, the CDR3 is TGTGCCAGCAGTGTTATACAGGTTAATCAGCCCCAGCATTTT. Amino acids: CASSVIQVNQPQHF.

The chain combines TRBV5-4 with TRBJ2-1; tentatively, D is TRBD1 (5 bases). The V end was cut by 4 bases, the J end by 2 bases, with 13 bases between. The CDR3 covers 15 residues. Germline V gives CDR1 SGHNT, CDR2 YYREEE (reference sequence). The CDR3 sequence is CASSRDRSTYNEQFF. CDR3 in DNA: TGTGCCAGCAGCCGAGACAGATCTACCTACAATGAGCAGTTCTTC.

This chain uses TRBV2 with TRBJ1-5; 10 bases line up with TRBD1. V lost 6 bases and J lost 2; bases outside the gene matches: 13. This CDR3 is 18 amino acids long. Germline lookup yields CDR1 SNHLY and CDR2 FYNNEI. CDR3 region: CASSDIPGQGMGNQPQHF. CDR3 sequence (DNA): TGTGCCAGCAGCGACATCCCGGGACAGGGGATGGGCAATCAGCCCCAGCATTTT.